This TCR beta chain was sequenced during a study of T cells expressing NK-cell markers. Looking at the study overall: From sorted CD3+CD56+NKG2C+, CD3+CD56+NKG2C- and CD3+CD56-NKG2C+ T cells came the TCR beta repertoires. Within the sequenced cohort of eight donors, seven exhibited HCMV seropositivity and one was seronegative.

Using the 5' RACE reads, TCRdb records one entry per CDR3 protein without DNA. This sample's table has around 470,000 distinct CDR3 sequences. The TCR comes from a woman in her fifties or sixties in good health. Sequencing was done on a sample of blood T cells: a sorted CD56 or NKG2C T cell subset, CD4+ or CD8+ T cells, or bulk PBMC T cells (not recorded which).

CDR3 in amino acids: CASSFNAGDANTGELFF. V usage is TRBV7-8 and J usage is TRBJ2-2; TCRdb indicates TRBD1, and absent DNA this call remains unverified. Germline V lookup: CDR1 SGHVS, CDR2 FQNEAQ. This CDR3 has 17 amino acids. Combining the CDR3 with reference TRBV7-8 and TRBJ2-2 gives the whole variable domain GAGVSQSPRYKVAKRGQDVALRCDPISGHVSLFWYQQALGQGPEFLTYFQNEAQLDKSGLPSDRFFAERPEGSVSTLKIQRTQQEDSAVYLCASSFNAGDANTGELFFGEGSRLTVL.